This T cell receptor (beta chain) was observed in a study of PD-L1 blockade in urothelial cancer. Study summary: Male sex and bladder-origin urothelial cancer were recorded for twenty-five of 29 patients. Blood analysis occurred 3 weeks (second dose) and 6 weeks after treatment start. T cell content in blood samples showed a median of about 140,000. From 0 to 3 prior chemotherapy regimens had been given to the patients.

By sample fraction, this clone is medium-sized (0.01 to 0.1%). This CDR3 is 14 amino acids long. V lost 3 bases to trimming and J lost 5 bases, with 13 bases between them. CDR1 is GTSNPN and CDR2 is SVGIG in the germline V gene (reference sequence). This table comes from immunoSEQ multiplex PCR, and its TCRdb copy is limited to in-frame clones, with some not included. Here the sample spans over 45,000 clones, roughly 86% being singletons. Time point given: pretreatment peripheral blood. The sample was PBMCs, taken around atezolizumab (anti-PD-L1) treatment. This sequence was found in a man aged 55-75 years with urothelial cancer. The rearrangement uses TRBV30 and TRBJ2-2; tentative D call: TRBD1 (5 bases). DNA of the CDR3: TGTGCCTGGAGCCTAGGGGTTGGAACCGGGGAGCTGTTTTTT. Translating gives CAWSLGVGTGELFF.